This T cell receptor (beta chain) was documented in a study of T cells after yellow fever vaccination. Study context: Preparation of the low-cell-number fractions used SMART-Seq v4 Ultra Low Input. Study observations and caveats: Though weaker, the secondary response peaked faster, on day 5 versus 15. Most clones from primary vaccination were detected again post-booster (almost 98% CD4, roughly 90% CD8).

This clonotype has more than one count but fewer than ten. Its antigen is as yet unknown. CDR1 LGHNA and CDR2 YSLEER come from the germline V gene. J was trimmed by 7 bases and V by 1 base; bases with no gene match: 1. This CDR3 is 15 amino acids long. Template switching by 5'RACE produced TCR cDNA, adding a universal primer site and UMIs. One entry per CDR3 protein, called by TCRdb with MiXCR from the 5' RACE reads. This repertoire shows a few hundred thousand distinct CDR3 sequences, roughly 5.6% found once; its top ten account for around 3.3%. The TCR sequence derives from a man aged 18 to 35 who received the YFV17D yellow fever vaccine. The sample in question was CD4+ T cells sorted from PBMCs, obtained on the day of the yellow fever booster vaccination. The chain employs TRBV4-3 and TRBJ1-6; TRBD1 agrees at 10 bases. The CDR3 reads CASSQGQGANSPLHF. The CDR3 DNA is TGCGCCAGCAGCCAAGGACAGGGGGCAAATTCACCCCTCCACTTT.